The 3 T cell receptor beta chains given below trace back to one sample, sequenced in a study of breast tumors, draining lymph nodes, adjacent tissues. TCRdb reanalysed the multiplex PCR reads using MiXCR and keeps one entry per CDR3 protein. In the table there are tens of thousands of distinct CDR3 sequences, less than 75% of which are singletons. Sequencing was performed on breast tumor tissue. These receptor sequences come from a female donor with breast cancer. Some clones in this sample may be carry-over from other donors' samples.

The chain has TRBV24-1 and TRBJ1-5; 7 bases are a match to TRBD1. Looked up from germline, CDR1 is KGHDR and CDR2 is SFDVKD. V lost 10 bases and J lost 5; bases outside the gene matches: 7. The CDR3 loop spans 13 amino acids. CDR3 DNA sequence: TGTGCCACTAGCGACAGGGAATATCAGCCCCAGCATTTT. As protein: CATSDREYQPQHF.

The chain combines TRBV4-1 with TRBJ2-3; 14 nucleotides align to TRBD2. CDR1 MGHRA and CDR2 YSYEKL come from the germline V gene. The CDR3 sequence is 19 residues long. V trimming: 3 bases; J trimming: 2 bases; junction bases outside the gene matches: 10. CDR3 bases: TGCGCCAGCAGCCAGACGGGACTAGCGGGAGTGGACCCCACAGATACGCAGTATTTT. Its translation is CASSQTGLAGVDPTDTQYF.

This rearrangement joins TRBV7-2 to TRBJ2-3; TRBD2 matches 7 bases. This CDR3 comprises 13 residues. Looked up from germline, CDR1 is SGHTA and CDR2 is FQGNSA. V was pared by 4 bases and J by 14 bases, with 12 bases of the junction left unmatched. The chain's CDR3 is CASSSAGQGGVYF. The CDR3 DNA is TGTGCCAGCAGCTCAGCGGGGCAGGGAGGTGTGTATTTT.